This record covers a single T cell receptor (beta chain). Participant age was about 18 to 89 years, and participants resided in 25 or so US areas. Donors were grouped by their self-reported clinical history. This entry is derived from a study of blood T cell repertoires in COVID-19. Study background: T cells, B-cell-depleted T cells, or PBMCs provided the cDNA or gDNA that served as material.

TCRdb keeps only in-frame clones here, not all; method: immunoSEQ multiplex PCR. The sample has under 300,000 clones, approximately 91% seen once. The germline V gene has CDR1 MNHEY and CDR2 SMNVEV (reference sequence). The CDR3 consists of 11 residues. The germline V and J ends were trimmed by 9 bases and 6 bases, with 9 bases remaining between them. This receptor was taken from a woman aged 40 to 50 with acute COVID-19. The chain has TRBV27 and TRBJ2-1; D may be TRBD2 (5 bases). Sequencing was carried out using PBMCs or T cells enriched from blood (not recorded which). CDR3 coding DNA: TGTGCCAGTGGACTTCGCAATGAGCAGTTCTTC. It specifies CASGLRNEQFF.